The present entry profiles one TCR beta chain with its context. These data belong to a study of blood T cell repertoires in COVID-19. Looking at the study overall: COVID-19 samples collected from the United States, Italy and Spain covered acute and convalescent phases. PBMCs, B-cell-depleted T cells, or T cells provided the cDNA or gDNA that made up the material.

Only in-frame clones appear in the TCRdb table, and some are missing; sequencing was by immunoSEQ multiplex PCR. The profile covers 160,000 or so clones, with about 82% appearing a single time and about 6.5% taken by the ten largest. Germline V gene data show CDR1 as SGHRS and CDR2 as YFSETQ. Trimming at V came to 8 bases and at J to 2 bases, leaving 6 bases not matched to a gene. The CDR3 loop spans 13 amino acids. V gene TRBV5-1 combines with J gene TRBJ1-2, with 7 positions matching TRBD1. The sequenced material came from peripheral blood. The receptor was derived from a man in his sixties or seventies with active or convalescent COVID-19. The CDR3 loop reads CASMGQTNYGYTF. The CDR3 coding sequence is TGCGCCAGTATGGGACAGACAAACTATGGCTACACCTTC. Filled out from reference TRBV5-1 and TRBJ1-2, the complete variable domain reads KAGVTQTPRYLIKTRGQQVTLSCSPISGHRSVSWYQQTPGQGLQFLFEYFSETQRNKGNFPGRFSGRQFSNSRSEMNVSTLELGDSALYLCASMGQTNYGYTFGSGTRLTVV.